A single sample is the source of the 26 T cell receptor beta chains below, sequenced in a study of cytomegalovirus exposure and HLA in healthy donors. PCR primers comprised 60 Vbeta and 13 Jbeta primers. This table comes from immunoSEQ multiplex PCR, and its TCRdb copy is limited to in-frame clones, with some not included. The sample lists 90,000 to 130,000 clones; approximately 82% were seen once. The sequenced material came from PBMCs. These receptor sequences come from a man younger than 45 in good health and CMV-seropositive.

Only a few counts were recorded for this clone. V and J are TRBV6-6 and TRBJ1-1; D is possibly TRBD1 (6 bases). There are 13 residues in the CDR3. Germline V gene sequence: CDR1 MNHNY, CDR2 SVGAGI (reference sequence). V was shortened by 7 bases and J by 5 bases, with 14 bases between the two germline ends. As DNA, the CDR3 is TGTGCCAGCACCATTTTACAGGGAACTGAAGCTTTCTTT. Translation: CASTILQGTEAFF.

Here the CDR3 DNA reads TGTGCCAGCTCCTCCGGGACAGGGGGAGATACGCAGTATTTT. Residues: CASSSGTGGDTQYF. The chain employs TRBV18 and TRBJ2-3, with 11 bases that match TRBD1. CDR1 KGHSH and CDR2 LQKENI come from the germline V gene. The ends lost 6 bases at V and 5 bases at J; junction bases unmatched: 4. The CDR3 length is 14 residues.

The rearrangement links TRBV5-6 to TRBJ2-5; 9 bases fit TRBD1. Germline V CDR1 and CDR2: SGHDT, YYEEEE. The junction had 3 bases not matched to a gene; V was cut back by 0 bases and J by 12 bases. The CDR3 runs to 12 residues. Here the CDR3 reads CASSLGDRDEYF. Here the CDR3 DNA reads TGTGCCAGCAGCTTGGGGGACAGGGACGAGTACTTC.

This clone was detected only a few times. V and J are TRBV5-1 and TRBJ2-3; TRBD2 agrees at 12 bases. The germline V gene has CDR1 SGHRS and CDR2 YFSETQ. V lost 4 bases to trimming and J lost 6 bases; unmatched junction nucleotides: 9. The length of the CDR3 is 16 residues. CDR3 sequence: CASSPPLAGGLDTQYF. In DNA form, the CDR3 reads TGCGCCAGCAGCCCGCCCCTAGCGGGGGGGCTTGATACGCAGTATTTT. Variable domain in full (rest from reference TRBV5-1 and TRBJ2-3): KAGVTQTPRYLIKTRGQQVTLSCSPISGHRSVSWYQQTPGQGLQFLFEYFSETQRNKGNFPGRFSGRQFSNSRSEMNVSTLELGDSALYLCASSPPLAGGLDTQYFGPGTRLTVL.

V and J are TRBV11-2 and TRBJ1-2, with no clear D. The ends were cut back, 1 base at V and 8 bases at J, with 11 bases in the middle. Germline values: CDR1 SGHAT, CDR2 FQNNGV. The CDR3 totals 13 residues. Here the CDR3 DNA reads TGTGCCAGCAGCTTAGTGACTTTCGGCGGCTACACCTTC. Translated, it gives CASSLVTFGGYTF.

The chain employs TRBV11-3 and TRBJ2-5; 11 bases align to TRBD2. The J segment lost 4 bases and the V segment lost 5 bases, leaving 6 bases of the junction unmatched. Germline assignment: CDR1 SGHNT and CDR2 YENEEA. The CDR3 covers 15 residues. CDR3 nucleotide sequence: TGTGCCAGCAGCATCATAGCGGGAGGGTTAGAGACCCAGTACTTC. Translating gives CASSIIAGGLETQYF.

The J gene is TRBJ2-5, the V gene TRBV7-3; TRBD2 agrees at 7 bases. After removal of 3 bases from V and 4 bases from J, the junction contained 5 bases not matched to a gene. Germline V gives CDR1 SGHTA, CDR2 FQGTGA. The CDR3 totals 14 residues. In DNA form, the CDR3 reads TGTGCCAGCAGCTTTGGGGGGGAAAGAGAGACCCAGTACTTC. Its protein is CASSFGGERETQYF. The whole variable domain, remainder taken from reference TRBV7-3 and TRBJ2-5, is GAGVSQTPSNKVTEKGKYVELRCDPISGHTALYWYRQSLGQGPEFLIYFQGTGAADDSGLPNDRFFAVRPEGSVSTLKIQRTERGDSAVYLCASSFGGERETQYFGPGTRLLVL.

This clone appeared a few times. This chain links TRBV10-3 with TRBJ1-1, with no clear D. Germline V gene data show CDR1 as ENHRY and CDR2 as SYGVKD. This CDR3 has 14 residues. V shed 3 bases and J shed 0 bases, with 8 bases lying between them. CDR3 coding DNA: TGTGCCATCAGTGATAACAGCATGAACACTGAAGCTTTCTTT. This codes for CAISDNSMNTEAFF.

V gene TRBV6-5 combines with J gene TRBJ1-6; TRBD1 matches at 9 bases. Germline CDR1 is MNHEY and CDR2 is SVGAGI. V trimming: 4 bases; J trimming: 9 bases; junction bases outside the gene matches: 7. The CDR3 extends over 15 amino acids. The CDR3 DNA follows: TGTGCCAGCAGTTCCCTGGGACAGGGATCTTCACCCCTCCACTTT. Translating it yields CASSSLGQGSSPLHF.

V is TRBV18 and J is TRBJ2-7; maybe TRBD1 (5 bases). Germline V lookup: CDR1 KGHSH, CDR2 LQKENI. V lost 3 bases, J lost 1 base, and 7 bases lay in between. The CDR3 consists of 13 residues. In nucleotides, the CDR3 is TGTGCCAGCTCACCTCCAGGGTCCTACGAGCAGTACTTC. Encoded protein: CASSPPGSYEQYF.

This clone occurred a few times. The chain's CDR3 is CASSQWTANTEAFF. Here the CDR3 DNA reads TGTGCCAGCAGCCAGTGGACAGCGAACACTGAAGCTTTCTTT. The chain uses TRBV6-5 and TRBJ1-1; a possible D gene is TRBD1 (6 bases). Germline CDR1 and CDR2: MNHEY and SVGAGI. V lost 6 bases, J lost 1 base, and 12 bases lay in between. This CDR3 contains 14 residues.

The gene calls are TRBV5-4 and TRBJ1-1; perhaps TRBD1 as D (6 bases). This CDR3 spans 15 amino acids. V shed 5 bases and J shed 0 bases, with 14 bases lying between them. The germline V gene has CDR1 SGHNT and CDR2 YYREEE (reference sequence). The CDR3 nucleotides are TGTGCCAGCAGGCGGACAGCTTCAATGAACACTGAAGCTTTCTTT. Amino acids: CASRRTASMNTEAFF.

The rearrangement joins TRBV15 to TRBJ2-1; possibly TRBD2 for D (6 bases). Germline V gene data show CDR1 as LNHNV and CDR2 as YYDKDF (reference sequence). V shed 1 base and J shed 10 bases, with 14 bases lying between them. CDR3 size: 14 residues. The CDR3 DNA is TGTGCCACCAGCAGAGGGACCTCGGGAGAGGAGCAGTTCTTC. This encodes CATSRGTSGEEQFF.

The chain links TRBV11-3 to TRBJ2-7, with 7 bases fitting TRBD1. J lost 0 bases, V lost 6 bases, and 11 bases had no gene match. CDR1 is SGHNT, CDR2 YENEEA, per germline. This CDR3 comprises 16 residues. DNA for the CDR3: TGTGCCAGCAGGGAACCCGGACAGGTTAGCTCCTACGAGCAGTACGTC. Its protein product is CASREPGQVSSYEQYV.

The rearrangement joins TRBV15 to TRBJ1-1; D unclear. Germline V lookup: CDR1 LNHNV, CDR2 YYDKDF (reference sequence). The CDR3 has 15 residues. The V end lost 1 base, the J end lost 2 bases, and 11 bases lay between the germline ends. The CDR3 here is CATSRGGYSNTEAFF. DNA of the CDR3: TGTGCCACCAGCAGAGGAGGGTATAGCAACACTGAAGCTTTCTTT.

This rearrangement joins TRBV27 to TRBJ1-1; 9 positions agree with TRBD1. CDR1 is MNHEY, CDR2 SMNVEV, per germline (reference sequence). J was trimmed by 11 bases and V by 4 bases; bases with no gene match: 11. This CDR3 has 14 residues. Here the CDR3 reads CASSSPWTGEEAFF. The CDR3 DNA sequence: TGTGCCAGCAGTTCGCCTTGGACAGGGGAGGAGGCTTTCTTT.

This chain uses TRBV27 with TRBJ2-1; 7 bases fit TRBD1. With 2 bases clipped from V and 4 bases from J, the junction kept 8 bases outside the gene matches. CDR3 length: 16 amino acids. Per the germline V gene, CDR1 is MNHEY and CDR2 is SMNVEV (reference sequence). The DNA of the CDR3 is TGTGCCAGCAGTTTACTAAGGGACAGTCTTTACAATGAGCAGTTCTTC. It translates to CASSLLRDSLYNEQFF.

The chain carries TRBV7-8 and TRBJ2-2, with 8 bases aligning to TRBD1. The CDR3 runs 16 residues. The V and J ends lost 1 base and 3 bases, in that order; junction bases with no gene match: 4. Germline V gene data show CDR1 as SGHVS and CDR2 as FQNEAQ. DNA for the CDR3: TGTGCCAGCAGCTTAGGGGCAGGGGGCTACACCGGGGAGCTGTTTTTT. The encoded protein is CASSLGAGGYTGELFF.

DNA for the CDR3: TGTGCCAGCAGTTCCTGGGGAGGTGGTAATGAAAAACTGTTTTTT. Encoded protein: CASSSWGGGNEKLFF. The chain uses TRBV27 and TRBJ1-4, with D hard to call. Germline CDR1 reads MNHEY; CDR2 reads SMNVEV (reference sequence). The V end was cut by 4 bases, the J end by 4 bases, with 13 bases between. The CDR3 is made up of 15 amino acids.

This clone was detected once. This CDR3 is CASSLPREYEQYF. The DNA of the CDR3 is TGTGCCAGCAGCCTCCCCCGGGAGTACGAGCAGTACTTC. The chain carries TRBV5-4 and TRBJ2-7, with D maybe TRBD2 (6 bases). The germline CDR1 and CDR2 sequences are SGHNT and YYREEE (reference sequence). Trimming took 4 bases from V and 4 from J, leaving 12 bases between them. CDR3 length: 13 amino acids.

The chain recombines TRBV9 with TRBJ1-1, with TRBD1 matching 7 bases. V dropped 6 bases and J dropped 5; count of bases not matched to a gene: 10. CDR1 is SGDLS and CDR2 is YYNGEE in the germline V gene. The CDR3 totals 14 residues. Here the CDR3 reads CASTQGDYPTEAFF. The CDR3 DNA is TGTGCCAGCACCCAGGGGGATTACCCGACTGAAGCTTTCTTT.

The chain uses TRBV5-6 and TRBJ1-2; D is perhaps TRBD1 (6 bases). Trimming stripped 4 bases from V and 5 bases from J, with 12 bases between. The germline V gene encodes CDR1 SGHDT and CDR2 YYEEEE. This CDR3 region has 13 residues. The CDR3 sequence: CASSPGTTYGYTF. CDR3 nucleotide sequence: TGTGCCAGCAGCCCGGGGACAACATATGGCTACACCTTC.

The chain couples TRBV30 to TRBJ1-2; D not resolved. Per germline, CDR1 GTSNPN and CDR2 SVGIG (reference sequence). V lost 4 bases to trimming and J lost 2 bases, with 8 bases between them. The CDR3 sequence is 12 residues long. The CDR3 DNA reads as TGTGCCTGGACCGGCAGGAACTATGGCTACACCTTC. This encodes CAWTGRNYGYTF.

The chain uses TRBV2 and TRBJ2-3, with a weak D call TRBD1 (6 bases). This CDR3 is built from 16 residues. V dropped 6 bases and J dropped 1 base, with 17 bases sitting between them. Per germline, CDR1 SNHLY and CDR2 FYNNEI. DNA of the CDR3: TGTGCCAGCAGAAGGACAGTGGTAGGTCGCACAGATACGCAGTATTTT. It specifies CASRRTVVGRTDTQYF.

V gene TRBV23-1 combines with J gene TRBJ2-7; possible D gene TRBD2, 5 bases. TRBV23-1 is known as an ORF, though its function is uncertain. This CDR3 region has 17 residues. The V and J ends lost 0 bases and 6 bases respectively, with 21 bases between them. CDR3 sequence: CASSQSGIEGYVSEQYV. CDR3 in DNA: TGCGCCAGCAGTCAATCTGGGATAGAGGGCTATGTTTCCGAGCAGTACGTC.

CDR3 sequence reads: CASSITRRVSSNQPQHF. The CDR3 DNA is TGTGCCAGTAGTATAACTCGTCGGGTTAGTAGCAATCAGCCCCAGCATTTT. The chain combines TRBV19 with TRBJ1-5; no firm D call. The CDR3 has 17 amino acids. Trimming took 2 bases from V and 0 from J, leaving 14 bases between them. From germline, CDR1 is LNHDA and CDR2 SQIVND (reference sequence).